The next 24 T cell receptor beta chains were all read from a single sample in a study of early T cells in non-severe SARS-CoV-2 infection (dated by TCRdb to 2020 to 2023). The receptor library was made with 5' RACE. Sequencing was carried out with a NextSeq 500. TCRdb applied fastp at Q25 and MiXCR to the public reads, then kept only in-frame beta chains. CDR3 protein duplicates are merged, each entry listing the most common genes and DNA. The sample table shows around 59,000 distinct CDR3 sequences, and approximately 13% are seen once. The ten biggest clones cover under 4% of the sample. The sample comprised whole blood. The receptors come from an adult who was a healthcare worker with PCR-confirmed SARS-CoV-2 infection or an uninfected control (not recorded which).

In this sample, this clonotype turned up many times. The chain carries TRBV6-5 and TRBJ2-1, with D perhaps assigned TRBD1 or TRBD2 (6 bases each). The V and J ends lost 0 bases and 6 bases respectively, with 12 bases between them. CDR3 length: 15 residues. Germline CDR1 and CDR2: MNHEY and SVGAGI. DNA of the CDR3: TGTGCCAGCAGTTACTCTTTCAGGGGAGGCAATGAGCAGTTCTTC. It translates to CASSYSFRGGNEQFF.

The sample holds many counts of this clonotype. This chain connects TRBV7-9 to TRBJ2-1, with D maybe TRBD1 (5 bases). The CDR3 is 13 residues long. The germline gives CDR1 SEHNR, CDR2 FQNEAQ (reference sequence). V shed 4 bases and J shed 5 bases, with 9 bases lying between them. CDR3 bases: TGTGCCAGCAGCTGGCAGGGTAACAATGAGCAGTTCTTC. Residues: CASSWQGNNEQFF.

This clonotype has at least ten counts. The genes are TRBV14 and TRBJ2-1, with TRBD2 matching 11 bases. This CDR3 comprises 15 residues. Losses at the gene ends were 2 bases for V and 9 bases for J; bases not matched to a gene: 6. In germline, CDR1 is SGHDN, CDR2 FVKESK. CDR3 sequence reads: CASSQTSGSVGEQFF. The CDR3 DNA follows: TGTGCCAGCAGCCAAACTAGCGGGAGTGTGGGTGAGCAGTTCTTC.

This clonotype occurred many times. The J gene is TRBJ2-3, the V gene TRBV30; 9 nucleotides align to TRBD2. With 0 bases clipped from V and 4 bases from J, the junction kept 11 bases outside the gene matches. Germline-derived CDR1 and CDR2 are GTSNPN and SVGIG (reference sequence). CDR3 size: 17 residues. The DNA for the CDR3 is TGTGCCTGGAGTGTTCTGGCGGGAGGGCCAGGGGCAGATACGCAGTATTTT. It yields the protein CAWSVLAGGPGADTQYF.

This clonotype was counted only a few times. This chain joins TRBV28 and TRBJ2-3; TRBD1 matches at 8 bases. Germline lookup yields CDR1 MDHEN and CDR2 SYDVKM. Trimming took 4 bases from V and 0 from J; bases not matched to a gene: 6. The CDR3 runs 16 residues. The CDR3 nucleotides are TGTGCCAGCAGTTATCTTGGGACAGGTAGCACAGATACGCAGTATTTT. This encodes CASSYLGTGSTDTQYF.

This clonotype was counted a few times. The chain is built from TRBV5-5 and TRBJ1-5; a possible D gene is TRBD1 (5 bases). Trimming removed 1 base at V and 5 bases at J, with 13 bases between. CDR3 size: 15 residues. Per germline, CDR1 SGHKS and CDR2 YYEKEE (reference sequence). The CDR3: CASSLNSGAYQPQHF. In nucleotides, the CDR3 is TGTGCCAGCAGCTTGAACAGCGGGGCATATCAGCCCCAGCATTTT.

V gene TRBV4-1 combines with J gene TRBJ2-6, with a tentative D call TRBD1 (6 bases). Germline loops: CDR1 MGHRA, CDR2 YSYEKL. The V and J ends lost 0 bases and 4 bases respectively, with 10 bases between them. There are 16 residues in the CDR3. CDR3 region: CASSQDPGVGANVLTF. The CDR3 bases are TGCGCCAGCAGCCAAGACCCAGGGGTCGGGGCCAACGTCCTGACTTTC.

A few counts support this clonotype. This chain joins TRBV7-3 and TRBJ2-3; D unclear. This CDR3 region has 14 residues. Trimming took 5 bases from V and 1 from J, leaving 10 bases between them. Germline CDR1 and CDR2: SGHTA and FQGTGA. The CDR3 loop reads CASSLVAGTDTQYF. As DNA, the CDR3 is TGTGCCAGCAGCCTCGTGGCTGGCACAGATACGCAGTATTTT.

This clonotype was seen at least ten times. A much larger clone lies a single base off, so this may be a read error. The chain has TRBV7-8 and TRBJ1-1; tentatively, D is TRBD1 (5 bases). This CDR3 is built from 13 residues. CDR1 and CDR2 (germline): SGHVS, FQNEAQ. The CDR3 region is CASSLEGNTEVFF. The DNA of the CDR3 is TGTGCCAGCAGCTTAGAGGGGAACACTGAAGTTTTCTTT.

This chain uses TRBV7-6 with TRBJ2-5; 10 nucleotides line up with TRBD2. This CDR3 comprises 15 residues. V trimming: 8 bases; J trimming: 2 bases; junction bases outside the gene matches: 8. In germline, CDR1 is SGHVS, CDR2 FNYEAQ. The CDR3 DNA reads as TGTGCCAGCGCCAGACTAGCGGGTGTTCAAGAGACCCAGTACTTC. It encodes CASARLAGVQETQYF.

This clonotype has ten or more counts. V is TRBV7-3 and J is TRBJ2-2; 11 bases line up with TRBD1. V dropped 5 bases and J dropped 4; count of bases not matched to a gene: 6. The CDR3 loop spans 16 amino acids. Germline lookup yields CDR1 SGHTA and CDR2 FQGTGA. In DNA, the CDR3 is TGTGCCAGCAGCGACAGGACAGGGGGCAGCACCGGGGAGCTGTTTTTT. Protein product: CASSDRTGGSTGELFF.

The chain is built from TRBV12-3 or TRBV12-4 and TRBJ1-2; D uncertain. This CDR3 contains 13 residues. V shed 1 base and J shed 8 bases, with 11 bases lying between them. In DNA, the CDR3 is TGTGCCAGCAGTTTAGTCGTGTCTGAGGGCTACACCTTC. Residues: CASSLVVSEGYTF.

This clonotype was seen a few times. CDR3 sequence reads: CSQGLSNTEAFF. The CDR3 DNA reads TGCAGTCAGGGGTTGAGCAACACTGAAGCTTTCTTT. The chain uses TRBV20-1 and TRBJ1-1; TRBD1 might be the D (6 bases). Trimming removed 8 bases from V and 2 bases from J, with 12 bases in between. Germline V lookup: CDR1 DFQATT, CDR2 SNEGSKA (reference sequence). The CDR3 has 12 amino acids.

Remarks on this clonotype: A much larger clone differs from this one at a single base, so this may be a read error. The chain employs TRBV24-1 and TRBJ2-1; TRBD2 matches at 9 bases. Germline CDR1 is KGHDR and CDR2 is SFDVKD. With 6 bases clipped from V and 11 bases from J, the junction kept 7 bases outside the gene matches. The CDR3 spans 13 residues. The CDR3 loop reads CATSRGRAHQQFF. The CDR3 DNA reads TGTGCCACCAGTCGCGGGAGGGCGCACCAGCAGTTCTTC.

This chain joins TRBV10-3 and TRBJ1-6, with D perhaps matching TRBD1 (5 bases). CDR3 size: 14 residues. V gave up 8 bases and J gave up 10 bases, with 18 bases separating them. Germline V lookup: CDR1 ENHRY, CDR2 SYGVKD. CDR3 region: CAIGAAPNVSPLHF. CDR3 in DNA: TGTGCCATCGGGGCTGCTCCGAACGTATCACCCCTCCACTTT.

This clonotype rates as medium-sized. This chain links TRBV3-1 with TRBJ1-1; the D is unclear. Germline-derived CDR1 and CDR2 are LGHDT and YNNKEL (reference sequence). The CDR3 sequence is 14 residues long. The V gene lost 6 bases and the J gene lost 2 bases, with 13 bases spanning the gap. CDR3 protein: CASRAHQLNTEAFF. The CDR3 DNA reads as TGTGCCAGCAGAGCCCACCAGCTAAACACTGAAGCTTTCTTT.

Many counts were recorded for this clonotype. The chain employs TRBV20-1 and TRBJ1-1, with 7 bases matching TRBD1. This CDR3 contains 14 residues. Per the germline V gene, CDR1 is DFQATT and CDR2 is SNEGSKA (reference sequence). The J segment lost 1 base and the V segment lost 4 bases, leaving 6 bases of the junction unmatched. CDR3 loop: CSATSTGANTEAFF. CDR3 in DNA: TGCAGTGCTACTTCTACAGGGGCGAACACTGAAGCTTTCTTT.

This clonotype was counted a few times. V usage is TRBV18 and J usage is TRBJ1-2; D unresolved. The V end lost 0 bases, the J end lost 8 bases, and 10 bases lay between the germline ends. Germline V gives CDR1 KGHSH, CDR2 LQKENI. There are 13 residues in the CDR3. The CDR3 DNA follows: TGTGCCAGCTCACCACCGAACGACGAAGGCTACACCTTC. Residues: CASSPPNDEGYTF. The full variable domain, in which reference TRBV18 and TRBJ1-2 provide the parts outside the CDR3, is NAGVMQNPRHLVRRRGQEARLRCSPMKGHSHVYWYRQLPEEGLKFMVYLQKENIIDESGMPKERFSAEFPKEGPSILRIQQVVRGDSAAYFCASSPPNDEGYTFGSGTRLTVV.

CDR3 in DNA: TGTGCCAGCAAAAGCGGGCGGGGAGTGAACACTGAAGCTTTCTTT. This translates into CASKSGRGVNTEAFF. The chain recombines TRBV28 with TRBJ1-1; D not certain. Germline assignment: CDR1 MDHEN and CDR2 SYDVKM. The CDR3 loop spans 15 amino acids. Trimming pared 7 bases from V and 0 bases from J, leaving 15 bases between.

This clonotype turned up a few times. This rearrangement joins TRBV7-3 to TRBJ2-5; D uncertain. Looked up from germline, CDR1 is SGHTA and CDR2 is FQGTGA. This CDR3 contains 13 residues. V gave up 2 bases and J gave up 4 bases, with 8 bases separating them. The CDR3 spells CASSLFTGETQYF. The CDR3 DNA is TGTGCCAGCAGCTTATTTACGGGAGAGACCCAGTACTTC. The entire variable domain, with the rest obtained from reference TRBV7-3 and TRBJ2-5, is as follows: GAGVSQTPSNKVTEKGKYVELRCDPISGHTALYWYRQSLGQGPEFLIYFQGTGAADDSGLPNDRFFAVRPEGSVSTLKIQRTERGDSAVYLCASSLFTGETQYFGPGTRLLVL.

With regard to this clonotype: Since a much larger clone is just one base distant, this may be a read error. This sequence joins TRBV7-8 and TRBJ1-2; D possibly corresponds to TRBD1 (6 bases). Germline values: CDR1 SGHVS, CDR2 FQNEAQ. This CDR3 spans 15 amino acids. The CDR3 loop reads CASSLAAGANYGCTF. In DNA form, the CDR3 reads TGTGCCAGCAGCTTAGCGGCAGGGGCTAACTATGGCTGCACCTTC.

This clonotype was picked up many times. The rearrangement joins TRBV7-9 to TRBJ1-4; D may be TRBD1 (5 bases). In germline, CDR1 is SEHNR, CDR2 FQNEAQ (reference sequence). The V and J ends lost 4 bases and 8 bases respectively, with 17 bases between them. The CDR3 length is 15 residues. CDR3 protein: CASSSRGSYAEKLFF. The CDR3 nucleotides read TGTGCCAGCAGCTCGAGGGGCAGCTACGCCGAAAAACTGTTTTTT.

This clonotype showed up many times. CDR3 DNA sequence: TGTGCCAGCAGCCGATACAATGAGCAGTTCTTC. Protein sequence: CASSRYNEQFF. The chain links TRBV7-2 to TRBJ2-1; unclear D gene. Germline V gene lookup returns CDR1 SGHTA and CDR2 FQGNSA. The CDR3 runs 11 residues. V gave up 5 bases and J gave up 4 bases, with 3 bases separating them. Complete variable domain (other parts from reference TRBV7-2 and TRBJ2-1): GAGVSQSPSNKVTEKGKDVELRCDPISGHTALYWYRQSLGQGLEFLIYFQGNSAPDKSGLPSDRFSAERTGGSVSTLTIQRTQQEDSAVYLCASSRYNEQFFGPGTRLTVL.

This clonotype has only one observation. The chain combines TRBV14 with TRBJ2-5, with D perhaps TRBD1 (5 bases). The CDR3 is 16 amino acids. Trimming shortened V by 0 bases and J by 1 base, and 12 bases separated the two germline ends. From germline, CDR1 is SGHDN and CDR2 FVKESK. This CDR3 is CASSQDVGAPQETQYF. DNA of the CDR3: TGTGCCAGCAGCCAAGACGTAGGGGCCCCCCAAGAGACCCAGTACTTC.